These 13 T cell receptor beta chains originate from one sample sequenced in a study of T cells in Graves' hyperthyroidism and ophthalmopathy. Amplification yielded TCR beta CDR3 regions, with RNA transcripts as the source. The TCR CDR3 was amplified in a first-round RT-PCR using the HTBI primer set. TCRdb reanalysed the multiplex PCR reads using MiXCR and keeps one entry per CDR3 protein. The data hold a few hundred thousand distinct CDR3 sequences, with about 16% observed a single time. Sequenced input: blood. These TCRs come from a woman younger than 45 with Graves' hyperthyroidism.

This clonotype has just a few counts. The chain uses TRBV9 and TRBJ1-2; a possible D gene is TRBD1 (5 bases). CDR1 SGDLS and CDR2 YYNGEE come from the germline V gene. Trimming shortened V by 0 bases and J by 4 bases, and 16 bases separated the two germline ends. This CDR3 is built from 16 residues. As DNA, the CDR3 is TGTGCCAGCAGCGTAGGATCCACAGGCTCGATCTATGGCTACACCTTC. Its protein product is CASSVGSTGSIYGYTF.

This clonotype appeared many times. The chain combines TRBV18 with TRBJ1-2; D unresolved. V gave up 0 bases and J gave up 2 bases, with 10 bases separating them. The CDR3 totals 15 residues. CDR1 is KGHSH and CDR2 is LQKENI in the germline V gene. The CDR3: CASSPPTGTNYGYTF. The CDR3 nucleotides read TGTGCCAGCTCACCACCGACGGGTACAAACTATGGCTACACCTTC.

This clonotype was counted at least ten times. The chain is built from TRBV20-1 and TRBJ2-7, with 8 bases lining up with TRBD2. Germline CDR1 DFQATT, CDR2 SNEGSKA (reference sequence). J lost 3 bases, V lost 5 bases, and 21 bases had no gene match. CDR3 length equals 18 residues. The CDR3 DNA follows: TGCAGTGCTCCCACTCCGTCGGGGACTAGGGGAAGGAACTACGAGCAGTACTTC. Protein product: CSAPTPSGTRGRNYEQYF.

This clonotype was recorded many times. The rearrangement joins TRBV29-1 to TRBJ1-1; D gene unclear. Germline values: CDR1 SQVTM, CDR2 ANQGSEA. The CDR3 is 12 residues long. Trimming stripped 1 base from V and 4 bases from J, with 7 bases between. Here the CDR3 DNA reads TGCAGCGTTGAAGTCAGTGGCACTGAAGCTTTCTTT. It encodes CSVEVSGTEAFF.

The table lists this clonotype with many counts. The chain uses TRBV7-9 and TRBJ1-2; D may be TRBD1 (5 bases). The CDR3 totals 15 residues. V gave up 2 bases and J gave up 4 bases, with 14 bases separating them. The germline CDR1 and CDR2 sequences are SEHNR and FQNEAQ (reference sequence). CDR3: CASSLPPGRPYGYTF. The CDR3 nucleotides read TGTGCCAGCAGCTTACCCCCAGGGAGACCCTATGGCTACACCTTC.

This clonotype was found many times. The chain joins TRBV5-1 to TRBJ2-5; no firm D call. CDR1 is SGHRS and CDR2 is YFSETQ in the germline V gene. This CDR3 is 12 amino acids long. The V gene lost 0 bases and the J gene lost 5 bases, with 5 bases spanning the gap. CDR3 loop: CASSLAAETQYF. CDR3 coding DNA: TGCGCCAGCAGCTTGGCCGCTGAGACCCAGTACTTC. Full variable domain (outside the CDR3, taken from reference TRBV5-1 and TRBJ2-5): KAGVTQTPRYLIKTRGQQVTLSCSPISGHRSVSWYQQTPGQGLQFLFEYFSETQRNKGNFPGRFSGRQFSNSRSEMNVSTLELGDSALYLCASSLAAETQYFGPGTRLLVL.

This clonotype was picked up many times. The V and J genes are TRBV28 and TRBJ2-3; no firm D call. Trimming cost V 2 bases and J 4 bases, with 10 bases left between them. The CDR3 runs 14 residues. Germline assignment: CDR1 MDHEN and CDR2 SYDVKM. CDR3 sequence: CASSLSSRPDTQYF. The CDR3 DNA is TGTGCCAGCAGTTTAAGCAGCAGGCCAGATACGCAGTATTTT.

This clonotype was counted ten times or more. V usage is TRBV20-1 and J usage is TRBJ1-1; the D gene is possibly TRBD1 (6 bases). CDR3 length: 13 residues. V was pared by 0 bases and J by 8 bases, with 13 bases between. The V gene's germline CDR1 is DFQATT and CDR2 SNEGSKA (reference sequence). The CDR3 DNA follows: TGCAGTGCTAGAGATCTGTACACAGGGGAAGCTTTCTTT. Amino acid sequence: CSARDLYTGEAFF.

This clonotype was detected a few times. The chain uses TRBV25-1 and TRBJ2-7; 12 bases line up with TRBD2. After removal of 3 bases from V and 0 bases from J, the junction contained 3 bases not matched to a gene. The CDR3 is 16 amino acids. Germline values: CDR1 MGHDK, CDR2 SYGVNS. The CDR3 region is CASSDQTSGSSYEQYF. For the CDR3, the DNA is TGTGCCAGCAGTGACCAGACTAGCGGGAGCTCCTACGAGCAGTACTTC.

This clonotype was seen a few times. The chain joins TRBV20-1 to TRBJ1-6; tentative D call: TRBD1 (5 bases). Trimming stripped 4 bases from V and 7 bases from J, with 11 bases between. The CDR3 is 13 amino acids. The V gene's germline CDR1 is DFQATT and CDR2 SNEGSKA (reference sequence). CDR3 loop: CSAKQGGNSPLHF. The CDR3 coding sequence is TGCAGTGCTAAGCAGGGTGGCAATTCACCCCTCCACTTT.

This clonotype occurred many times. This chain uses TRBV27 with TRBJ1-6, with 7 bases aligning to TRBD1. The CDR3 length is 15 residues. CDR1 and CDR2 from the germline V gene are MNHEY and SMNVEV (reference sequence). J gave up 5 bases and V 2 bases, and 3 bases lay outside the gene matches. The CDR3 DNA follows: TGTGCCAGCAGTTTACGCAGGGGGAATAATTCACCCCTCCACTTT. This gives the protein CASSLRRGNNSPLHF.

This clonotype was seen at least ten times. For the CDR3, the DNA is TGCAGTGCTAAGCCGGTTCCCTACGAGCAGTACTTC. Amino acids: CSAKPVPYEQYF. The chain has TRBV20-1 and TRBJ2-7; D is undetermined. CDR1 is DFQATT and CDR2 is SNEGSKA in the germline V gene (reference sequence). V lost 4 bases to trimming and J lost 2 bases, with 9 bases between them. CDR3 length: 12 residues.

There are many counts of this clonotype. The chain combines TRBV12-3 or TRBV12-4 with TRBJ2-2; 11 bases line up with TRBD2. The CDR3 is 19 residues long. The V gene end was trimmed by 3 bases and the J gene end by 0 bases; junction bases not matched to a gene: 9. CDR3 in DNA: TGTGCCAGCAGTTTGAGGGGACTAGCGGTCTTCGCGAACACCGGGGAGCTGTTTTTT. This sequence encodes CASSLRGLAVFANTGELFF.